Following are 14 T cell receptor beta chains from one sample sequenced in a study of T-cell reconstitution after alpha-beta-depleted transplantation in children. The authors prepared the TCRbeta library with unique molecular identifiers. One entry per CDR3 protein, called by TCRdb with MiXCR from the PCR reads. The data contain some 500,000 distinct CDR3 sequences, around 20% of them seen just once; the ten biggest clones take up 2.5% to 3.5%. The material sequenced was PBMCs from the stem cell graft donor, taken from the stem cell graft. The receptors were gathered from a human donor who donated a stem cell graft to a child with acute lymphoblastic leukemia.

There are a few counts of this clonotype. This sequence joins TRBV6-5 and TRBJ2-3; no clear D. CDR3 size: 14 residues. Germline V CDR1 and CDR2: MNHEY, SVGAGI. V was shortened by 0 bases and J by 5 bases, with 9 bases between the two germline ends. The CDR3 DNA reads as TGTGCCAGCAGTTACTCTAGGCCAGGAGATACGCAGTATTTT. Translating gives CASSYSRPGDTQYF.

This clonotype was detected only a few times. This chain uses TRBV10-3 with TRBJ2-7; the D is unclear. With 3 bases removed from V and 5 bases from J, the gap between germline ends came to 8 bases. This CDR3 contains 12 residues. Per germline, CDR1 ENHRY and CDR2 SYGVKD. The CDR3 protein is CAISDRVHEQYF. CDR3 DNA: TGTGCCATCAGTGATAGGGTTCACGAGCAGTACTTC.

The chain couples TRBV9 to TRBJ2-1; 9 bases map to TRBD2. Germline V lookup: CDR1 SGDLS, CDR2 YYNGEE. J gave up 10 bases and V 3 bases, and 8 bases lay outside the gene matches. The CDR3 spans 14 residues. The chain's CDR3 is CASSDTGTSREQFF. DNA of the CDR3: TGTGCCAGCAGCGACACCGGGACTAGCAGGGAGCAGTTCTTC.

This clonotype was counted between two and nine times. The chain has TRBV12-3 or TRBV12-4 and TRBJ1-6; 7 positions agree with TRBD1. The CDR3 totals 12 residues. The junction had 4 bases not matched to a gene; V was cut back by 9 bases and J by 8 bases. Written as DNA, the CDR3 is TGTGCCAGTCGACAGGGAGATTCACCCCTCCACTTT. Encoded protein: CASRQGDSPLHF.

This clonotype was counted only a few times. The chain uses TRBV4-1 and TRBJ2-1; a weak D match, TRBD1 (6 bases). The germline V and J ends were trimmed by 6 bases and 4 bases, with 16 bases remaining between them. The CDR3 loop spans 15 amino acids. Per germline, CDR1 MGHRA and CDR2 YSYEKL. As DNA, the CDR3 is TGCGCCAGCAGGCACTCATATACAGGGTACAATGAGCAGTTCTTC. Residues: CASRHSYTGYNEQFF.

V usage is TRBV11-2 and J usage is TRBJ2-3; TRBD2 is a possible D gene (5 bases). There are 14 residues in the CDR3. CDR1 is SGHAT and CDR2 is FQNNGV in the germline V gene. Trimming took 0 bases from V and 6 from J, leaving 10 bases between them. CDR3 residues: CASSLDWASDTQYF. CDR3 in DNA: TGTGCCAGCAGCTTAGATTGGGCTAGCGATACGCAGTATTTT.

This chain links TRBV5-1 with TRBJ1-1, with TRBD1 matching 10 bases. Per germline, CDR1 SGHRS and CDR2 YFSETQ. V gave up 0 bases and J gave up 0 bases; unmatched junction bases: 5. The CDR3 runs to 17 residues. The CDR3: CASSLAGTGALNTEAFF. The CDR3 nucleotides are TGCGCCAGCAGCTTGGCCGGGACAGGGGCCCTGAACACTGAAGCTTTCTTT.

There are a few counts of this clonotype. The chain employs TRBV4-2 and TRBJ2-7; D is uncertain. Trimming took 0 bases from V and 4 from J, leaving 13 bases between them. The CDR3 is 15 amino acids. CDR1 is LGHNA and CDR2 is YNFKEQ in the germline V gene. The CDR3 region has the DNA TGTGCCAGCAGCCAAGATCTTAGGCTAGGTTACGAGCAGTACTTC. Translating it yields CASSQDLRLGYEQYF.

The gene calls are TRBV5-1 and TRBJ2-1; possible D gene TRBD1, 5 bases. The V end was cut by 2 bases, the J end by 6 bases, with 18 bases between. This CDR3 comprises 16 residues. Germline assignment: CDR1 SGHRS and CDR2 YFSETQ. CDR3: CASSLVGAGLFNEQFF. CDR3 bases: TGCGCCAGCAGCTTAGTTGGGGCAGGGCTCTTCAATGAGCAGTTCTTC.

This clonotype was detected only a few times. CDR3 region: CASSPPGGRTGELFF. The CDR3 DNA sequence: TGTGCCAGCAGCCCCCCCGGGGGGCGCACCGGGGAGCTGTTTTTT. The chain employs TRBV7-2 and TRBJ2-2, with D possibly TRBD2 on 7 matching bases. In germline, CDR1 is SGHTA, CDR2 FQGNSA. The CDR3 has 15 residues. V was clipped by 5 bases and J by 4 bases, with 14 bases between them.

V is TRBV6-5 and J is TRBJ2-1; tentatively, D is TRBD1 or TRBD2 (5 bases each). The ends were cut back, 4 bases at V and 13 bases at J, with 17 bases in the middle. The CDR3 consists of 13 residues. The germline CDR1 and CDR2 sequences are MNHEY and SVGAGI. The CDR3 DNA is TGTGCCAGCAGTTTGGATCACCGGGGCCCCCAGTTCTTC. Its translation is CASSLDHRGPQFF.

There are a few counts of this clonotype. V and J are TRBV12-3 or TRBV12-4 and TRBJ2-1; D remains ambiguous. The CDR3 contains 14 residues. Trimming shortened V by 8 bases and J by 8 bases, and 19 bases separated the two germline ends. The CDR3 sequence is CASGFSFHAYEQFF. As DNA, the CDR3 is TGTGCCAGCGGATTTAGCTTTCACGCGTATGAGCAGTTCTTC.

CDR3 bases: TGCAGCGCTATCTCCGGGGCTGAAATTGAGCAGTTCTTC. Amino acids: CSAISGAEIEQFF. This chain links TRBV29-1 with TRBJ2-1; D may match TRBD1 or TRBD2 (5 bases each). This CDR3 is 13 amino acids long. Germline CDR1 SQVTM, CDR2 ANQGSEA. Trimming removed 7 bases at V and 9 bases at J, with 19 bases between.

In its sample, this clonotype was seen a few times. The chain has TRBV14 and TRBJ2-7; the D is unclear. Per the germline V gene, CDR1 is SGHDN and CDR2 is FVKESK. Deletions cut 0 bases from V and 0 bases from J, with 12 bases between. The CDR3 extends over 16 amino acids. In nucleotides, the CDR3 is TGTGCCAGCAGCCAAGACAGCGACCTTAACTCCTACGAGCAGTACTTC. Translation: CASSQDSDLNSYEQYF.